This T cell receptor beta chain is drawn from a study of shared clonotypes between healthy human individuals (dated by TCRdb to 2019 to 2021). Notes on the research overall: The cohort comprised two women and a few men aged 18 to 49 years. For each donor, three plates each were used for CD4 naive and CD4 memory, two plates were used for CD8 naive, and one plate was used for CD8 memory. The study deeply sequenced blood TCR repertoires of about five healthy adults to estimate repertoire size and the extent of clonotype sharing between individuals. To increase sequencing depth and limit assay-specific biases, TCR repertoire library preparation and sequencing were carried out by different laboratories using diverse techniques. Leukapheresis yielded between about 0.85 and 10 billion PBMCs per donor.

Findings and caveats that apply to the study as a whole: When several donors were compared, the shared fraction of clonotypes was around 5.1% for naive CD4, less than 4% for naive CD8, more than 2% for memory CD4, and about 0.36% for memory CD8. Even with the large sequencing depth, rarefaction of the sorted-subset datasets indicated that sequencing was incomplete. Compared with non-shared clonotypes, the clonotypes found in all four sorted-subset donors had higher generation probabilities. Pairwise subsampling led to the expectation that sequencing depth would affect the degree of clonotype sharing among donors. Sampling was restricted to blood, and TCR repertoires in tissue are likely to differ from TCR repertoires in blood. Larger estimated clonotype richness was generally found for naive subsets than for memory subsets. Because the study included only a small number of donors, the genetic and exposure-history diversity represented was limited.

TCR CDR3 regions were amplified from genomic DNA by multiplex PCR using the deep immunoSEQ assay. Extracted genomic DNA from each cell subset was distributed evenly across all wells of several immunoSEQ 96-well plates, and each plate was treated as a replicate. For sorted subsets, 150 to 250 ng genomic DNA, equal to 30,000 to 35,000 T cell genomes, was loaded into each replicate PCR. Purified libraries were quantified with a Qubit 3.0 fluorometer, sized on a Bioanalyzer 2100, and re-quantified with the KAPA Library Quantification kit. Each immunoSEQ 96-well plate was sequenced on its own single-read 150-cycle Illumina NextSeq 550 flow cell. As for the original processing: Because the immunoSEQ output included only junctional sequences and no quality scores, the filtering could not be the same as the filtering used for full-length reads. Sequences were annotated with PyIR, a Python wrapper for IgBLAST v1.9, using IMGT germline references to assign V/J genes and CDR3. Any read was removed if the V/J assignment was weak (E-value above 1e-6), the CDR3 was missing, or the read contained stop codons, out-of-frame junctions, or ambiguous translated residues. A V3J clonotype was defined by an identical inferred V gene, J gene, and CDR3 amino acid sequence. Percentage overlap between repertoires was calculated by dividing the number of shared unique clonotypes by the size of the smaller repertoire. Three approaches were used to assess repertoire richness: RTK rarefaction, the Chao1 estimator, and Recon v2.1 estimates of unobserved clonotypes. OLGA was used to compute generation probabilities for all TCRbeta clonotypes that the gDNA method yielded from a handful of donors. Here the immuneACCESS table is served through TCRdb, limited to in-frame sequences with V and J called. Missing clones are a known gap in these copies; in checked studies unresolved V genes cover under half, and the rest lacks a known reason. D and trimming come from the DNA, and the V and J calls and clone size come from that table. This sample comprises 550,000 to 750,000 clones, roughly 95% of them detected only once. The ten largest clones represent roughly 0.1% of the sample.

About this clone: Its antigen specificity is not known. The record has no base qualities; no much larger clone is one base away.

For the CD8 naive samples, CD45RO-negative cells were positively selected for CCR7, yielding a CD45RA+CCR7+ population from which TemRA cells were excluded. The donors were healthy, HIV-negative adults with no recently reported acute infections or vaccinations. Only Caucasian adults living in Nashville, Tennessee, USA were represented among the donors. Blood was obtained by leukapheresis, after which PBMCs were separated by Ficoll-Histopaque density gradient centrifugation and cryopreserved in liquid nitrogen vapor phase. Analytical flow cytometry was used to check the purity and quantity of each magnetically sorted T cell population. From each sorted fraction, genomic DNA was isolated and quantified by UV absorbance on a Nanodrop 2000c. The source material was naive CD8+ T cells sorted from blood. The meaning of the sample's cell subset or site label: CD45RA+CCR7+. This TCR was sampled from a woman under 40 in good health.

The CDR3 here reads CASSLDGVSYEQYF. The sequenced DNA: TGTGCCAGCAGCTTGGACGGGGTTTCCTACGAGCAGTACTTC. The chain uses TRBV5-5 and TRBJ2-7; the D gene is possibly TRBD2, with 5 bases matching. Reading the germline V gene (reference sequence) gives CDR1 SGHKS and CDR2 YYEKEE. The CDR3 numbers 14 residues from cysteine through phenylalanine. The sequence is cut down to CDR3 DNA, 42 bases in frame from base 1. The V and J ends are trimmed by 0 bases and 1 base, leaving 8 bases between them. The CDR3, completed at both ends by the reference TRBV5-5 and TRBJ2-7 genes, gives the full variable domain DAGVTQSPTHLIKTRGQQVTLRCSPISGHKSVSWYQQVLGQGPQFIFQYYEKEERGRGNFPDRFSARQFPNYSSELNVNALLLGDSALYLCASSLDGVSYEQYFGPGTRLTVT.